This TCR beta chain is from a study of CD8 T cells in ankylosing spondylitis (TCRdb year 2017). Regarding the complete study: The study profiled T cell receptor beta repertoires in healthy donors and ankylosing spondylitis patients to find disease-linked TCR variants. In total, the full study cohort was made up of roughly 110 healthy donors and 25 to 30 ankylosing spondylitis patients. Samples of peripheral blood were taken, and for ankylosing spondylitis patients, synovial fluid was collected as well.

Data came from an Illumina HiSeq 2500. Quantitative 5'-RACE with molecular barcodes was used to prepare TCR beta libraries. In the paper's pipeline: A new computational method based on a probabilistic model of VDJ rearrangement was used to identify disease-linked TCR variants. TCRdb passed the public sequencing reads through fastp at Q25 and MiXCR, retaining productive beta sequences. For every CDR3 protein sequence, its rows merge into one entry that carries the most common genes and DNA. The V and J calls here are based on TCRdb, not the publication. In this sample the table shows about 800,000 distinct CDR3 sequences, over 9.5% of which occur a single time. The top ten constitute 0.51% of the sample. Comments on this clonotype: Its target antigen remains unknown. Nothing much larger sits one base from this clone, and base qualities are not available.

General study outcomes and caveats: The disease-linked clones showed a CD8+ phenotype and occurred at relatively low frequencies in peripheral blood. Some TCR beta motif variants had previously been reported in synovial fluid and blood of reactive arthritis patients, which suggested common disease-initiation mechanisms. The disease-linked clones were reported as significantly enriched in matched synovial fluid samples from ankylosing spondylitis patients. Blood from ankylosing spondylitis patients appeared to be characterized by a TCR beta motif made up of about 8 highly homologous amino acid variants.

Via the germline V gene (reference sequence), CDR1 is SEHNR and CDR2 FQNEAQ. From the cysteine up to the phenylalanine, the CDR3 has a length of 13 residues. Only the CDR3 region is kept as DNA, spanning 39 bases read in frame from base 1. V and J lose 3 bases and 4 bases, and a span of 7 bases separates them. Sequenced material: blood, either unsorted or a sorted T cell fraction (not recorded which). The source of this sequence is a male donor with ankylosing spondylitis. The chain employs TRBV7-9 and TRBJ1-3; the D gene remains uncertain. Read as DNA, the sequence is TGTGCCAGCAGCTTTATAGGGGGAAACACCATATATTTT. This encodes CASSFIGGNTIYF.